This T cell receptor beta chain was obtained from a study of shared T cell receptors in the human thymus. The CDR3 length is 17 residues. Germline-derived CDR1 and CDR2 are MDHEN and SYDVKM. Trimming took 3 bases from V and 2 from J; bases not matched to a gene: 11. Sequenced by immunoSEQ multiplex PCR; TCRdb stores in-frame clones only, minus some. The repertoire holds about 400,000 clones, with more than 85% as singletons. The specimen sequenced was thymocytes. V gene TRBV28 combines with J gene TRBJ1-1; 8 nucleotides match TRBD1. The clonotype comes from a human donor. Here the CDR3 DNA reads TGTGCCAGCAGTTTTCAGGGGGCGAGGGTTCCAAACACTGAAGCTTTCTTT. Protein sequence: CASSFQGARVPNTEAFF.